This T cell receptor beta chain originates from a study of T cells expressing NK-cell markers. Following a re-call of the 5' RACE reads, TCRdb has one entry per CDR3 protein and lacks DNA. The listing records about 110,000 distinct CDR3 sequences. Sequencing input: blood T cells: a sorted CD56 or NKG2C T cell subset, CD4+ or CD8+ T cells, or bulk PBMC T cells (not recorded which). The clonotype was recovered from a woman between 18 and 75 years old in good health.

The CDR3 loop reads CASSLSSAIWNQPQHF. V gene TRBV7-2 combines with J gene TRBJ1-5. This CDR3 has 16 residues. CDR1 and CDR2 from the germline V gene are SGHTA and FQGNSA.